A selection of T cell receptor beta chains follows, all from one sample in a study of human T cells and chemical hapten exposure. TCRdb itself ran the RACE reads through MiXCR, one entry per CDR3 protein. Among about 140,000 distinct CDR3 sequences listed, approximately 12% were seen once. This specimen consisted of whole blood, obtained in connection with sensitization to the hapten diphenylcyclopropenone (DPC). Receptors were obtained from a woman in her fifties or sixties with alopecia areata. Some clones in this sample may be carry-over from other donors' samples. Both conserved end residues are trimmed from each CDR3. A row's size may be missing; if present it is once, few, many or a size class.

size: few
J: TRBJ2-3
V: TRBV5-6
CDR3: ASSQHRRGTQY

size: few
J: TRBJ2-7
V: TRBV20-1
CDR3: SASISGTSYEQY

size: -
J: TRBJ2-1
V: TRBV6-1
CDR3: ASGTYSYNEQF

size: few
J: TRBJ2-1
V: TRBV13
CDR3: ASSLGSGGNNEQF

size: many
J: TRBJ2-3
V: TRBV7-2
CDR3: ASSLRRGTDTQY

size: -
J: TRBJ2-1
V: TRBV9
CDR3: ASSDSGTSGRASYNEQF

size: many
J: TRBJ2-2
V: TRBV28
CDR3: ASRVSGRSNTGELF

size: -
J: TRBJ2-1
V: TRBV7-2
CDR3: ASSFLLLAGGHNEQF

size: -
J: TRBJ2-7
V: TRBV3-1
CDR3: ASSRTGLAGVNEQY

size: -
J: TRBJ2-7
V: TRBV14
CDR3: ASSQDNRQIGEQY

size: -
J: TRBJ1-4
V: TRBV7-2
CDR3: ASSLSGYNEKLF

size: -
J: TRBJ2-6
V: TRBV9
CDR3: ASSTHPTASGANVLT

size: -
J: TRBJ2-4
V: TRBV12-3/TRBV12-4
CDR3: ASSPGALAKNIQY

size: -
J: TRBJ2-5
V: TRBV5-4
CDR3: ASRTGLAGVQETQY

size: few
J: TRBJ2-7
V: TRBV5-5
CDR3: ASSLGQRYEQY

size: -
J: TRBJ1-1
V: TRBV5-5
CDR3: ASSLYPATATEAF

size: -
J: TRBJ2-7
V: TRBV6-5
CDR3: ASSLSGGTGIPYEQY

size: -
J: TRBJ2-2
V: TRBV5-1
CDR3: ASCPLATTGELF

size: many
J: TRBJ1-6
V: TRBV20-1
CDR3: SASGTGISPLH

size: few
J: TRBJ2-7
V: TRBV25-1
CDR3: ASRKTGVFNEQY

size: many
J: TRBJ2-2
V: TRBV24-1
CDR3: ATSDRAGNTGELF

size: few
J: TRBJ2-7
V: TRBV24-1
CDR3: ATSDHAGTGRYEQY

size: few
J: TRBJ2-3
V: TRBV20-1
CDR3: SASSGISTDTQY

size: -
J: TRBJ1-2
V: TRBV28
CDR3: ASSLTTYGYT

size: -
J: TRBJ2-1
V: TRBV7-2
CDR3: ASSWTSGVYNEQF

size: many
J: TRBJ1-1
V: TRBV12-3/TRBV12-4
CDR3: ASSPVQGFAEAF

size: few
J: TRBJ2-3
V: TRBV9
CDR3: ASSVDGTGLGDTQY

size: -
J: TRBJ2-4
V: TRBV7-9
CDR3: ASSSHRTGPVNIQY

size: many
J: TRBJ2-1
V: TRBV11-1
CDR3: ASRTGLAGANEQF

size: -
J: TRBJ1-1
V: TRBV6-2/TRBV6-3
CDR3: ASSNQPNRGTEAF

size: few
J: TRBJ2-1
V: TRBV7-2
CDR3: ASSLGAFSYNEQF

size: many
J: TRBJ2-7
V: TRBV3-1
CDR3: ASSQGPYEQY

size: -
J: TRBJ1-2
V: TRBV19
CDR3: ATLPRGQGLYGYT

size: many
J: TRBJ2-7
V: TRBV5-4
CDR3: ASSPPGGGIYEQY

size: -
J: TRBJ2-2
V: TRBV28
CDR3: ASLEAGTNTGELF

size: -
J: TRBJ2-5
V: TRBV29-1
CDR3: SVEKAGKETQY

size: many
J: TRBJ2-1
V: TRBV11-3
CDR3: ASSGRDSEQF

size: -
J: TRBJ2-7
V: TRBV7-8
CDR3: ASSWGDGAYEQY

size: few
J: TRBJ2-7
V: TRBV6-6
CDR3: ASSQTLLGIYEQY

size: few
J: TRBJ1-6
V: TRBV12-3/TRBV12-4
CDR3: ACRIFGNSPLH

size: many
J: TRBJ2-1
V: TRBV4-2
CDR3: ASSKRAGVSYNEQF

size: -
J: TRBJ1-2
V: TRBV12-3/TRBV12-4
CDR3: ASSQGTSFYGYT

size: -
J: TRBJ2-1
V: TRBV5-5
CDR3: ASRPLNQEQF